The rows below give T cell receptor beta chains drawn from one sample of a study of blood T cells in healthy people across ages. TCRdb fed the 5' RACE reads into MiXCR, producing one record per CDR3 protein. The sample contains roughly 1,500,000 distinct CDR3 sequences, around 35% of which appear only once. Material for sequencing was blood. Receptors originate from a woman aged 25-40 years in good health. CDR3s include the opening cysteine and the closing phenylalanine or tryptophan. The D gene is left open where the match is weak. The size entry is marked missing in some rows and otherwise reads once, few, many or a size class.

size: .
J: TRBJ2-7
D: TRBD2
V: TRBV28
CDR3: CASSFPTSGRRYYEQYF
DNA: TGTGCCAGCAGTTTCCCAACTAGCGGGAGGCGATACTACGAGCAGTACTTC

size: .
J: TRBJ2-7
D: TRBD1
V: TRBV6-1
CDR3: CASNEGPTGGGYEQYF
DNA: TGTGCCAGCAATGAAGGCCCCACAGGGGGTGGGTACGAGCAGTACTTC

size: .
J: TRBJ1-2
D: .
V: TRBV4-1
CDR3: CTSSALGRYGYTF
DNA: TGCACCAGCAGTGCCCTGGGACGCTATGGCTACACCTTC

size: few
J: TRBJ2-1
D: .
V: TRBV7-9
CDR3: CASSLVRGYNEQFF
DNA: TGTGCCAGCAGCTTAGTACGCGGCTACAATGAGCAGTTCTTC

size: few
J: TRBJ2-7
D: .
V: TRBV3-1
CDR3: CASSLNGDTSYEQYF
DNA: TGTGCCAGCAGCCTTAACGGGGACACCTCCTACGAGCAGTACTTC

size: many
J: TRBJ1-1
D: .
V: TRBV2
CDR3: CASSEALVGSLGAFF
DNA: TGTGCCAGCAGTGAAGCGCTAGTGGGTTCCCTAGGGGCTTTCTTT

size: .
J: TRBJ2-1
D: .
V: TRBV12-3/TRBV12-4
CDR3: CASSFNPAYEQFF
DNA: TGTGCCAGCAGTTTTAACCCCGCCTACGAGCAGTTCTTC

size: .
J: TRBJ2-7
D: TRBD2
V: TRBV18
CDR3: CASSPTLAGDKSEQYF
DNA: TGTGCCAGCTCACCCACACTAGCGGGAGACAAAAGCGAGCAGTACTTC

size: .
J: TRBJ2-7
D: TRBD1
V: TRBV27
CDR3: CASRSLPGQGPYEQYF
DNA: TGTGCCAGCCGTTCTCTCCCGGGACAGGGTCCCTACGAGCAGTACTTC

size: .
J: TRBJ1-5
D: .
V: TRBV2
CDR3: CASSDFQGMRNQPQHF
DNA: TGTGCCAGCAGTGATTTTCAGGGAATGCGCAATCAGCCCCAGCATTTT

size: few
J: TRBJ1-1
D: TRBD1
V: TRBV20-1
CDR3: CSASDREPEAFF
DNA: TGCAGTGCCAGCGACAGGGAACCTGAAGCTTTCTTT

size: few
J: TRBJ2-7
D: .
V: TRBV10-3
CDR3: CAISDGPSYEQYF
DNA: TGTGCCATCAGTGATGGACCTTCCTACGAGCAGTACTTC

size: many
J: TRBJ1-2
D: .
V: TRBV7-9
CDR3: CASSWGELNYGYTF
DNA: TGTGCCAGCAGCTGGGGGGAACTTAACTATGGCTACACCTTC

size: few
J: TRBJ2-3
D: TRBD2
V: TRBV4-1
CDR3: CAGSQKTWTSESDTQYF
DNA: TGCGCCGGCAGCCAAAAAACCTGGACTAGCGAATCAGATACGCAGTATTTT

size: .
J: TRBJ1-2
D: .
V: TRBV28
CDR3: CASSLKAPTGWGYGYTF
DNA: TGTGCCAGCAGTTTAAAAGCCCCAACTGGCTGGGGCTATGGCTACACCTTC

size: few
J: TRBJ2-1
D: .
V: TRBV7-9
CDR3: CASSGGAVNEQFF
DNA: TGTGCCAGCAGTGGGGGGGCCGTCAATGAGCAGTTCTTC

size: .
J: TRBJ2-7
D: .
V: TRBV5-6
CDR3: CASSLGLKPYEQYF
DNA: TGTGCCAGCAGCTTGGGACTCAAACCCTACGAGCAGTACTTC

size: .
J: TRBJ2-1
D: .
V: TRBV28
CDR3: CASSLVENEQFF
DNA: TGTGCCAGCAGTTTGGTAGAGAATGAGCAGTTCTTC

size: .
J: TRBJ1-1
D: .
V: TRBV28
CDR3: CASSLRSKNTEAFF
DNA: TGTGCCAGCAGTTTGAGGTCAAAGAACACTGAAGCTTTCTTT

size: few
J: TRBJ2-3
D: .
V: TRBV20-1
CDR3: CSARVFRTSTDTQYF
DNA: TGCAGTGCTAGAGTTTTCAGGACTAGCACAGATACGCAGTATTTT

size: many
J: TRBJ2-1
D: .
V: TRBV29-1
CDR3: CSVEKQFF
DNA: TGCAGCGTTGAGAAGCAGTTCTTC

size: many
J: TRBJ2-3
D: TRBD2
V: TRBV29-1
CDR3: CSVDTSGSTDTQYF
DNA: TGCAGCGTGGATACTAGCGGCAGCACAGATACGCAGTATTTT

size: .
J: TRBJ2-4
D: .
V: TRBV15
CDR3: CATSRDQAPKVLSAKNIQYF
DNA: TGTGCCACCAGCAGAGATCAGGCACCGAAGGTCTTGTCGGCCAAAAACATTCAGTACTTC

size: .
J: TRBJ1-1
D: .
V: TRBV6-2/TRBV6-3
CDR3: CASQEGGMDTEAFF
DNA: TGTGCCAGCCAGGAAGGCGGAATGGACACTGAAGCTTTCTTT

size: .
J: TRBJ1-5
D: .
V: TRBV29-1
CDR3: CSVARGASYQPQHF
DNA: TGCAGCGTTGCGCGGGGGGCCTCTTATCAGCCCCAGCATTTT

size: .
J: TRBJ2-4
D: .
V: TRBV30
CDR3: CAWSDKVVAKNIQYF
DNA: TGTGCCTGGAGTGATAAGGTGGTAGCCAAAAACATTCAGTACTTC

size: .
J: TRBJ1-1
D: .
V: TRBV20-1
CDR3: CSARDTGVTEAFF
DNA: TGCAGTGCTAGAGATACGGGGGTCACTGAAGCTTTCTTT

size: .
J: TRBJ1-5
D: .
V: TRBV12-3/TRBV12-4
CDR3: CASSFGGASNQPQHF
DNA: TGTGCCAGCAGTTTCGGGGGGGCAAGCAATCAGCCCCAGCATTTT

size: few
J: TRBJ1-2
D: TRBD1
V: TRBV5-4
CDR3: CARTKLQGDNGYTF
DNA: TGTGCCAGAACTAAACTTCAGGGGGATAATGGCTACACCTTC

size: many
J: TRBJ1-6
D: TRBD1
V: TRBV6-2/TRBV6-3
CDR3: CASSYLQGNSPLHF
DNA: TGTGCCAGCAGTTACTTACAGGGGAATTCACCCCTCCACTTT

size: .
J: TRBJ1-1
D: TRBD1
V: TRBV20-1
CDR3: CSARALGGGNTGAFF
DNA: TGCAGTGCTAGAGCATTGGGAGGGGGCAACACTGGAGCTTTCTTT

size: .
J: TRBJ2-1
D: TRBD2
V: TRBV7-3
CDR3: CASSRTSGRHDEQFF
DNA: TGTGCCAGCAGCAGGACTAGCGGGAGACACGATGAGCAGTTCTTC

size: .
J: TRBJ2-7
D: .
V: TRBV3-1
CDR3: CASSTRVFYEQYF
DNA: TGTGCCAGCAGTACACGTGTTTTCTACGAGCAGTACTTC

size: .
J: TRBJ2-3
D: TRBD2
V: TRBV28
CDR3: CASPLGVAGDTQYF
DNA: TGTGCCAGCCCCCTCGGGGTAGCGGGAGATACGCAGTATTTT

size: few
J: TRBJ2-1
D: TRBD2
V: TRBV29-1
CDR3: CSATLLLANQQFF
DNA: TGCAGCGCCACGCTCTTACTAGCGAATCAGCAGTTCTTC

size: .
J: TRBJ2-7
D: .
V: TRBV5-1
CDR3: CASSWDSYLYEQYF
DNA: TGCGCCAGCAGCTGGGACTCTTACCTCTACGAGCAGTACTTC

size: .
J: TRBJ2-7
D: TRBD2
V: TRBV28
CDR3: CASTTSGRAAYEQYF
DNA: TGTGCCAGCACGACTAGCGGGAGGGCCGCGTACGAGCAGTACTTC

size: .
J: TRBJ2-3
D: TRBD2
V: TRBV20-1
CDR3: CSAMSGGAGDTQYF
DNA: TGCAGTGCTATGAGCGGGGGGGCGGGAGATACGCAGTATTTT

size: few
J: TRBJ1-5
D: TRBD1
V: TRBV6-1
CDR3: CASSEGGTGGTQPQHF
DNA: TGTGCCAGCAGTGAAGGTGGAACAGGGGGCACCCAGCCCCAGCATTTT

size: few
J: TRBJ2-1
D: TRBD2
V: TRBV29-1
CDR3: CSVAERLAGDEQFF
DNA: TGCAGCGTTGCGGAGAGACTAGCGGGAGATGAGCAGTTCTTC

size: many
J: TRBJ2-5
D: TRBD2
V: TRBV9
CDR3: CASSPGLAGGGKTQYF
DNA: TGTGCCAGCAGCCCGGGACTAGCGGGAGGAGGAAAGACCCAGTACTTC

size: few
J: TRBJ2-3
D: .
V: TRBV7-6
CDR3: CASSGGAFNTQYF
DNA: TGTGCCAGCAGCGGGGGGGCCTTTAATACGCAGTATTTT

size: few
J: TRBJ1-2
D: TRBD1
V: TRBV29-1
CDR3: CSVPTGGLNGYTF
DNA: TGCAGCGTCCCGACAGGGGGCTTAAATGGCTACACCTTC

size: .
J: TRBJ2-3
D: .
V: TRBV9
CDR3: CASSVTRQTDTQYF
DNA: TGTGCCAGCAGCGTAACCCGGCAGACAGATACGCAGTATTTT

size: few
J: TRBJ1-2
D: .
V: TRBV7-2
CDR3: CASSLRRQNYGYTF
DNA: TGTGCCAGCAGCTTACGTAGGCAGAACTATGGCTACACCTTC

size: few
J: TRBJ2-1
D: TRBD2
V: TRBV12-3/TRBV12-4
CDR3: CASSPGLAAPDRQFF
DNA: TGTGCCAGCAGCCCGGGACTAGCGGCCCCCGATCGGCAGTTCTTC

size: few
J: TRBJ2-2
D: .
V: TRBV29-1
CDR3: CSVNGGSGELFF
DNA: TGCAGCGTGAATGGGGGATCCGGGGAGCTGTTTTTT

size: .
J: TRBJ1-2
D: .
V: TRBV29-1
CDR3: CGVDATAYGYTF
DNA: TGCGGCGTTGATGCGACAGCCTATGGCTACACCTTC

size: .
J: TRBJ2-7
D: .
V: TRBV21-1
CDR3: CASSKESMGLAASYEQYF
DNA: TGTGCCAGCAGCAAGGAGAGCATGGGACTAGCGGCCTCCTACGAGCAGTACTTC

size: .
J: TRBJ2-7
D: .
V: TRBV29-1
CDR3: CSVQGSSEQYF
DNA: TGCAGCGTACAGGGTAGCTCCGAGCAGTACTTC

size: .
J: TRBJ1-1
D: .
V: TRBV7-2
CDR3: CASSLVGGSGLGRDTEAFF
DNA: TGTGCCAGCAGCTTAGTGGGTGGTTCAGGATTAGGTAGGGACACTGAAGCTTTCTTT

size: .
J: TRBJ2-1
D: TRBD2
V: TRBV5-1
CDR3: CASSAGTSKFF
DNA: TGCGCCAGCAGCGCCGGGACTAGTAAGTTCTTC

size: few
J: TRBJ1-1
D: .
V: TRBV7-9
CDR3: CASSLYIGDNEAFF
DNA: TGTGCCAGCAGCTTATATATCGGGGACAATGAAGCTTTCTTT

size: few
J: TRBJ2-5
D: .
V: TRBV7-9
CDR3: CASRSTTGFGETQYF
DNA: TGTGCCAGCAGATCGACCACAGGCTTCGGGGAGACCCAGTACTTC

size: many
J: TRBJ2-5
D: .
V: TRBV4-1
CDR3: CASSQQRTQETQYF
DNA: TGCGCCAGCAGCCAACAGAGGACCCAAGAGACCCAGTACTTC